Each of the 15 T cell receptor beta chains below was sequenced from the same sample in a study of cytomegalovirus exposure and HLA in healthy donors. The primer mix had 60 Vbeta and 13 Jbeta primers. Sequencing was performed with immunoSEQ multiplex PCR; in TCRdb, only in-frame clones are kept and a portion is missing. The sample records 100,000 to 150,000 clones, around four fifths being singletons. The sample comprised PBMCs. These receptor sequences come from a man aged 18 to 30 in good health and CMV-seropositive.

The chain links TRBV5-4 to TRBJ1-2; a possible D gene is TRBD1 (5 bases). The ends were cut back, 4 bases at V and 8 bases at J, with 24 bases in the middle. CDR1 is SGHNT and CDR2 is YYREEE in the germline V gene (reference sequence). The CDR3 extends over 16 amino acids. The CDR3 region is CASSKSPGLSTQGYTF. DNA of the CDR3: TGTGCCAGCAGCAAAAGCCCGGGACTTTCTACCCAGGGCTACACCTTC.

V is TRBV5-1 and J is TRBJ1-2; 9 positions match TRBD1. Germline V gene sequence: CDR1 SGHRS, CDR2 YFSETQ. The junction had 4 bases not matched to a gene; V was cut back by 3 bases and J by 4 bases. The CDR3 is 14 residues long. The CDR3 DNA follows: TGCGCCAGCAGCTACAACAGGGGGCCCTATGGCTACACCTTC. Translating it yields CASSYNRGPYGYTF.

The DNA of the CDR3 is TGTGCCAGCAGTATCTCAACAGGTTACACTGAAGCTTTCTTT. It encodes CASSISTGYTEAFF. The chain recombines TRBV27 with TRBJ1-1; D perhaps matches TRBD1 (5 bases). V lost 5 bases, J lost 3 bases, and 13 bases lay in between. The CDR3 spans 14 residues. From germline, CDR1 is MNHEY and CDR2 SMNVEV (reference sequence).

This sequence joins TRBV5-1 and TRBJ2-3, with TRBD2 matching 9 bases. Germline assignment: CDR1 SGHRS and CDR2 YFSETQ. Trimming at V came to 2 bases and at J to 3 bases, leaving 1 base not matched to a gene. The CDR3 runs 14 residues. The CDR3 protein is CASSLSGGTDTQYF. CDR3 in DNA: TGCGCCAGCAGCTTAAGCGGGGGGACAGATACGCAGTATTTT. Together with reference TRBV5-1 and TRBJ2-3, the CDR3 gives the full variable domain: KAGVTQTPRYLIKTRGQQVTLSCSPISGHRSVSWYQQTPGQGLQFLFEYFSETQRNKGNFPGRFSGRQFSNSRSEMNVSTLELGDSALYLCASSLSGGTDTQYFGPGTRLTVL.

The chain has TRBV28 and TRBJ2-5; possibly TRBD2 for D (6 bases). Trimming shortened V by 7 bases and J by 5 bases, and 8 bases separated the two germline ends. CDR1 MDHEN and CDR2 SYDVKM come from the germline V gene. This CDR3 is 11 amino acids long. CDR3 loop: CASTGRETQYF. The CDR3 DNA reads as TGTGCCAGCACGGGGAGGGAGACCCAGTACTTC.

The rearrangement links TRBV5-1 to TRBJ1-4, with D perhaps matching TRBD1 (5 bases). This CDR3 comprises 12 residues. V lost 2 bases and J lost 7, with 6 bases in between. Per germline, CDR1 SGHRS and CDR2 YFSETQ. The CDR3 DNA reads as TGCGCCAGCAGCTTAACAGGTGAAAAACTGTTTTTT. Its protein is CASSLTGEKLFF.

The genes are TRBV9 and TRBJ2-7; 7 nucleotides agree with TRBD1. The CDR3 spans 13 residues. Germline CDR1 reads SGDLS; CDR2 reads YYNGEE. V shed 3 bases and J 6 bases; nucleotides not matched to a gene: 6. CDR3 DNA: TGTGCCAGCAGCGCGGAGACAGGGTCCGAGCAGTACTTC. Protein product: CASSAETGSEQYF.

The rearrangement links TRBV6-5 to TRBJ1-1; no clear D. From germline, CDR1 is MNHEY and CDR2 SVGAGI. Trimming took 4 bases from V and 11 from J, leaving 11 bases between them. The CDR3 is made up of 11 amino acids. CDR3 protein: CASSSAQRAFF. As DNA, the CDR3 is TGTGCCAGCAGTTCCGCCCAGAGGGCTTTCTTT.

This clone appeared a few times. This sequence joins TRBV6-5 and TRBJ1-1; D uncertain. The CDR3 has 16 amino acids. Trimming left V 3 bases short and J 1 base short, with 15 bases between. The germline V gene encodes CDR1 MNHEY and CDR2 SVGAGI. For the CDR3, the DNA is TGTGCCAGCAGTTATGGGAGTCCCTCTGGGAACACTGAAGCTTTCTTT. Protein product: CASSYGSPSGNTEAFF.

CDR3 protein: CASSTGQGEIGYGYTF. The CDR3, as DNA: TGTGCCAGTAGTACGGGACAGGGCGAGATTGGTTATGGCTACACCTTC. The V and J genes are TRBV19 and TRBJ1-2; 9 bases line up with TRBD1. J gave up 5 bases and V 4 bases, and 11 bases lay outside the gene matches. The CDR3 runs 16 residues. CDR1 is LNHDA, CDR2 SQIVND, per germline (reference sequence).

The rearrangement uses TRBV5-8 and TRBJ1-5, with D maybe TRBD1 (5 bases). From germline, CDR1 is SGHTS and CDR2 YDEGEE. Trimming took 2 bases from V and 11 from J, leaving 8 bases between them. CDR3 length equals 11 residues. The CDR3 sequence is CASSLKGTQHF. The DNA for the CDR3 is TGTGCCAGCAGCTTAAAGGGGACCCAGCATTTT. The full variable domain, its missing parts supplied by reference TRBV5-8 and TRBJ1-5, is EAGVTQSPTHLIKTRGQQATLRCSPISGHTSVYWYQQALGLGLQFLLWYDEGEERNRGNFPPRFSGRQFPNYSSELNVNALELEDSALYLCASSLKGTQHFGDGTRLSIL.

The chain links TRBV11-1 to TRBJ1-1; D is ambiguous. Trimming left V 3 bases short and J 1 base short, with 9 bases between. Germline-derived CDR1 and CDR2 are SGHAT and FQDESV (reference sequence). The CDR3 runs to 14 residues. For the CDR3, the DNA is TGTGCCAGCAGCTTTTCCGGAGGGAACACTGAAGCTTTCTTT. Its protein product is CASSFSGGNTEAFF.

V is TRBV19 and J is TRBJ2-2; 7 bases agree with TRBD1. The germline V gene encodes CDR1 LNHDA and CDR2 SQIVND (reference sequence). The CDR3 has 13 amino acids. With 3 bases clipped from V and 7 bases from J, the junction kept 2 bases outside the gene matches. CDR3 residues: CASSITGVGELFF. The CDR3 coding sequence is TGTGCCAGTAGTATTACAGGGGTCGGGGAGCTGTTTTTT.

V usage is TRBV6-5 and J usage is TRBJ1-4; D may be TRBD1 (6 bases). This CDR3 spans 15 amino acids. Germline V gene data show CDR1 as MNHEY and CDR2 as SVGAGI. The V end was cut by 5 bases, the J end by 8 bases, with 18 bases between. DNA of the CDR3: TGTGCCAGCAGTCTCGCCCCGGCGGGGGCCGAAAAACTGTTTTTT. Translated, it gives CASSLAPAGAEKLFF.

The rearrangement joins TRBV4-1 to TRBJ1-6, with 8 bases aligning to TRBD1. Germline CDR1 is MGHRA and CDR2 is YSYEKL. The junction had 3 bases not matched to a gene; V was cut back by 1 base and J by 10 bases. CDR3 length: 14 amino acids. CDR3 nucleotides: TGCGCCAGCAGCCAAGCTAGGACAGGGTCACCCCTCCACTTT. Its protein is CASSQARTGSPLHF.